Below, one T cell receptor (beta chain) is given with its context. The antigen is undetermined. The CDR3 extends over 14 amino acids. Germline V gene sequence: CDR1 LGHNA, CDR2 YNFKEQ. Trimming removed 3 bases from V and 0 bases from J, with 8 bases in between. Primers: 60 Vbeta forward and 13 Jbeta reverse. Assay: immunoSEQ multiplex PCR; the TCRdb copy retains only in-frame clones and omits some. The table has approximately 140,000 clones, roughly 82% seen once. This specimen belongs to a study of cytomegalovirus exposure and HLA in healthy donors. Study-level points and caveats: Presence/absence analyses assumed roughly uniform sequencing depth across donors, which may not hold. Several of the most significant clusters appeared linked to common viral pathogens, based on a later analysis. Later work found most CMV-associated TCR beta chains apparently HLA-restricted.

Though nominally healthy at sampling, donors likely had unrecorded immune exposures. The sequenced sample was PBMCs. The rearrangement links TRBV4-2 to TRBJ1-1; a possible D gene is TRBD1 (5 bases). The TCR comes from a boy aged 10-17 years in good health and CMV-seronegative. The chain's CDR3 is CASSQDTMNTEAFF. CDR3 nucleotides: TGTGCCAGCAGCCAGGACACCATGAACACTGAAGCTTTCTTT.